These 9 T cell receptor beta chains came from one sample sequenced in a study of blood T cells in healthy people across ages. Then a second PCR, running roughly 7 to 11 cycles, was carried out with a sample-barcoded 5' primer and a J-beta primer mix. TCRdb called the 5' RACE reads again in MiXCR, with one record for every CDR3 protein. The repertoire holds around 870,000 distinct CDR3 sequences, with under 30% as singletons. Sequencing was carried out using blood. The source is a woman of 80 years or more in good health.

Turning to this clonotype: The junction differs from germline at one of its ends, possibly a read error. This chain links TRBV5-1 with TRBJ2-5; D unresolved. Germline CDR1 reads SGHRS; CDR2 reads YFSETQ. There are 12 residues in the CDR3. This CDR3 is CASSLDQESQYF. CDR3 nucleotide sequence: TGCGCCAGCAGCTTGGACCAAGAGTCCCAGTACTTC.

In this sample, this clonotype turned up a few times. The gene calls are TRBV20-1 and TRBJ1-2; TRBD1 might be the D (6 bases). The CDR3 is 16 residues long. Germline CDR1 reads DFQATT; CDR2 reads SNEGSKA (reference sequence). V was trimmed by 5 bases and J by 7 bases, leaving 26 bases between them. The CDR3 spells CSAERSGGLILGGYTF. The CDR3 DNA follows: TGCAGTGCTGAGAGATCCGGGGGCCTGATTCTTGGTGGCTACACCTTC.

This chain uses TRBV2 with TRBJ2-5; a weak D match, TRBD1 (5 bases). Germline assignment: CDR1 SNHLY and CDR2 FYNNEI. Trimming left V 6 bases short and J 4 bases short, with 15 bases between. This CDR3 comprises 14 residues. CDR3 nucleotide sequence: TGTGCCAGCAGGGAATGGCAGGGCCGAGAGACCCAGTACTTC. Translated, it gives CASREWQGRETQYF.

The chain carries TRBV7-6 and TRBJ1-3; D is unclear. With 1 base removed from V and 0 bases from J, the gap between germline ends came to 10 bases. The CDR3 is 16 residues long. CDR1 and CDR2 (germline): SGHVS, FNYEAQ. The CDR3 protein is CASSLGSPSSGNTIYF. Here the CDR3 DNA reads TGTGCCAGCAGCTTAGGTAGCCCATCCTCTGGAAACACCATATATTTT.

The V gene is TRBV6-2 or TRBV6-3, the J gene TRBJ2-7; no definite D call. Germline loops: CDR1 MNHEY, CDR2 SVGEGT. V was shortened by 5 bases and J by 7 bases, with 18 bases between the two germline ends. The CDR3 consists of 14 residues. CDR3 in DNA: TGTGCCAGCAGTGAACAGCAAAGCTACAATGAGCAGTACTTC. The encoded protein is CASSEQQSYNEQYF.

This clonotype was seen repeatedly, ten times or more. V gene TRBV3-1 combines with J gene TRBJ2-5; TRBD1 matches at 9 bases. Germline lookup yields CDR1 LGHDT and CDR2 YNNKEL (reference sequence). V lost 2 bases and J lost 2; bases outside the gene matches: 6. This CDR3 region has 16 residues. CDR3: CASSQTGTGIQETQYF. The CDR3 coding sequence is TGTGCCAGCAGCCAAACCGGGACAGGGATTCAAGAGACCCAGTACTTC.

Ten or more counts support this clonotype. The chain links TRBV11-2 to TRBJ2-5; the match to TRBD1 covers 7 bases. Losses at the gene ends were 6 bases for V and 5 bases for J; bases not matched to a gene: 3. Germline values: CDR1 SGHAT, CDR2 FQNNGV. This CDR3 has 12 residues. This CDR3 is CASRTGHETQYF. DNA of the CDR3: TGTGCCAGCAGGACAGGGCATGAGACCCAGTACTTC.

In this sample, this clonotype turned up a few times. The J gene is TRBJ2-7, the V gene TRBV20-1, with D perhaps matching TRBD1 or TRBD2 (5 bases each). V lost 4 bases and J lost 4, with 11 bases in between. The V gene's germline CDR1 is DFQATT and CDR2 SNEGSKA (reference sequence). The CDR3 is 12 amino acids. CDR3 in amino acids: CSATGTAYEQYF. DNA for the CDR3: TGCAGTGCTACCGGGACCGCATACGAGCAGTACTTC.

The V and J genes are TRBV5-6 and TRBJ2-1; TRBD2 aligns across 7 bases. CDR1 is SGHDT, CDR2 YYEEEE, per germline. J was trimmed by 8 bases and V by 0 bases; bases with no gene match: 5. This CDR3 has 14 amino acids. The CDR3 loop is CASSLVRGGYEQFF. Written as DNA, the CDR3 is TGTGCCAGCAGCTTGGTTCGGGGAGGGTATGAGCAGTTCTTC.